A single sample gave rise to the 31 T cell receptor beta chains below, sequenced in a study of shared clonotypes between healthy human individuals (dated by TCRdb to about 2020). The library was obtained by the immunoSEQ multiplex PCR assay. As stored in TCRdb, this immuneACCESS dataset retains in-frame rearrangements with V and J assigned. A fraction of the clones does not appear; measured against another copy, unresolved V genes explain less than half of the discrepancy, and the remainder lacks a known reason. This sample gives some 1.5 million clones in total; roughly 97% of them show up just once. Of the sample, more than 0.9% is held by the ten largest clones. The sample was naive CD4+ T cells sorted from blood. Taken with the paper, the label for cell subset or site translates to: CD45RA+ positively selected. The source is a young man in good health.

The chain recombines TRBV10-1 with TRBJ2-7; D gene uncertain. Germline V gene sequence: CDR1 WNHNN, CDR2 SYGVQD (reference sequence). The CDR3 is 14 amino acids. V lost 6 bases and J lost 4, with 16 bases in between. For the CDR3, the DNA is TGCGCCAGCAGCGCCGACCTATTGGGGTACGAGCAGTACTTC. This codes for CASSADLLGYEQYF.

V usage is TRBV6-5 and J usage is TRBJ1-1; D perhaps matches TRBD1 (5 bases). Germline values: CDR1 MNHEY, CDR2 SVGAGI. The length of the CDR3 is 14 residues. Trimming stripped 6 bases from V and 1 base from J, with 12 bases between. In DNA, the CDR3 is TGTGCCAGCAGCTTTAGACAGCAGAACACTGAAGCTTTCTTT. Residues: CASSFRQQNTEAFF.

The gene calls are TRBV28 and TRBJ2-1, with TRBD2 matching over 11 bases. Looked up from germline, CDR1 is MDHEN and CDR2 is SYDVKM. The CDR3 has 15 amino acids. J lost 5 bases, V lost 4 bases, and 4 bases had no gene match. As DNA, the CDR3 is TGTGCCAGCAGTTATGTGGGACTAGCGGACAATGAGCAGTTCTTC. It yields the protein CASSYVGLADNEQFF. Full variable domain (remainder filled in from reference TRBV28 and TRBJ2-1): DVKVTQSSRYLVKRTGEKVFLECVQDMDHENMFWYRQDPGLGLRLIYFSYDVKMKEKGDIPEGYSVSREKKERFSLILESASTNQTSMYLCASSYVGLADNEQFFGPGTRLTVL.

The gene calls are TRBV19 and TRBJ2-1, with D perhaps TRBD1 (6 bases). This CDR3 spans 16 amino acids. The V gene's germline CDR1 is LNHDA and CDR2 SQIVND (reference sequence). V lost 5 bases and J lost 0, with 14 bases in between. The CDR3 loop is CASSRQGHVSYNEQFF. The CDR3 coding sequence is TGTGCCAGTAGTCGCCAGGGACACGTCTCCTACAATGAGCAGTTCTTC.

The CDR3 here is CASSTTGVNQPQHF. CDR3 nucleotide sequence: TGTGCCAGTAGTACGACAGGGGTTAATCAGCCCCAGCATTTT. The chain joins TRBV19 to TRBJ1-5, with 8 bases aligning to TRBD1. The CDR3 runs 14 residues. After removal of 4 bases from V and 4 bases from J, the junction contained 3 bases not matched to a gene. The germline CDR1 and CDR2 sequences are LNHDA and SQIVND (reference sequence).

The chain uses TRBV7-9 and TRBJ1-1; D unclear. Per germline, CDR1 SEHNR and CDR2 FQNEAQ (reference sequence). V lost 0 bases to trimming and J lost 3 bases, with 11 bases between them. The CDR3 totals 15 residues. The CDR3, as DNA: TGTGCCAGCAGCTTAGCGGGAGTGGAGCACACTGAAGCTTTCTTT. This encodes CASSLAGVEHTEAFF.

CDR3 in DNA: TGTGCCAGCAGCCAAATCGGACTAGCGGGAGACGAGCAGTACTTC. Protein sequence: CASSQIGLAGDEQYF. The chain links TRBV7-9 to TRBJ2-7, with 13 bases matching TRBD2. J gave up 5 bases and V 5 bases, and 6 bases lay outside the gene matches. This CDR3 spans 15 amino acids. Looked up from germline, CDR1 is SEHNR and CDR2 is FQNEAQ (reference sequence).

The chain couples TRBV11-3 to TRBJ1-1, with D unresolved. The CDR3 is made up of 12 amino acids. Germline V CDR1 and CDR2: SGHNT, YENEEA. With 5 bases removed from V and 8 bases from J, the gap between germline ends came to 12 bases. CDR3 protein: CASSHRGSEAFF. The CDR3, as DNA: TGTGCCAGCAGCCATCGCGGGAGCGAAGCTTTCTTT.

This chain joins TRBV27 and TRBJ2-7, with D perhaps TRBD1 (6 bases). The V gene's germline CDR1 is MNHEY and CDR2 SMNVEV (reference sequence). Trimming took off 2 bases at V and 3 bases at J, with 14 bases between the two ends. The CDR3 sequence is 15 residues long. CDR3 protein: CASSLIRQASYEQYF. In DNA, the CDR3 is TGTGCCAGCAGTTTAATACGACAGGCGAGCTACGAGCAGTACTTC.

The chain has TRBV11-2 and TRBJ2-5; TRBD1 matches 8 bases. This CDR3 comprises 15 residues. Germline CDR1 reads SGHAT; CDR2 reads FQNNGV. V shed 8 bases and J 6 bases; nucleotides not matched to a gene: 14. The CDR3 DNA is TGTGCCAGCGCCACATTTAGCGGACAGGGAAAGACCCAGTACTTC. This gives the protein CASATFSGQGKTQYF.

Points on this clone: This sample includes further DNA sequences coding for the same CDR3. This chain connects TRBV5-1 to TRBJ2-1; 13 nucleotides line up with TRBD2. CDR3 size: 17 residues. Germline assignment: CDR1 SGHRS and CDR2 YFSETQ. The V gene end was trimmed by 0 bases and the J gene end by 0 bases; junction bases not matched to a gene: 0. CDR3 nucleotides: TGCGCCAGCAGCTTGGGACTAGCGGGAGGCTCCTACAATGAGCAGTTCTTC. Translating it yields CASSLGLAGGSYNEQFF. The variable domain in full, with the rest retrieved from reference TRBV5-1 and TRBJ2-1, is KAGVTQTPRYLIKTRGQQVTLSCSPISGHRSVSWYQQTPGQGLQFLFEYFSETQRNKGNFPGRFSGRQFSNSRSEMNVSTLELGDSALYLCASSLGLAGGSYNEQFFGPGTRLTVL.

For this clone: Other DNA sequences of this sample code for an identical CDR3. This chain connects TRBV6-6 to TRBJ2-3; maybe TRBD2 (6 bases). Germline CDR1 is MNHNY and CDR2 is SVGAGI (reference sequence). The V end was cut by 0 bases, the J end by 1 base, with 8 bases between. The CDR3 covers 15 residues. The CDR3 region has the DNA TGTGCCAGCAGTTACTCTGGAGGGGGCACAGATACGCAGTATTTT. Residues: CASSYSGGGTDTQYF.

V usage is TRBV4-1 and J usage is TRBJ2-7, with 13 bases that match TRBD2. The J segment lost 3 bases and the V segment lost 1 base, leaving 9 bases of the junction unmatched. CDR1 is MGHRA and CDR2 is YSYEKL in the germline V gene. CDR3 size: 18 residues. As DNA, the CDR3 is TGCGCCAGCAGCCAAGCCCCCCAACTAGCGGGAGGGCTCTACGAGCAGTACTTC. Its translation is CASSQAPQLAGGLYEQYF.

The rearrangement links TRBV5-4 to TRBJ2-7, with D perhaps TRBD1 (6 bases). Germline V gene lookup returns CDR1 SGHNT and CDR2 YYREEE (reference sequence). V was trimmed by 0 bases and J by 3 bases, leaving 13 bases between them. The CDR3 has 15 residues. CDR3 residues: CASSLVQGTYYEQYF. The DNA of the CDR3 is TGTGCCAGCAGCTTGGTTCAGGGGACCTACTACGAGCAGTACTTC. Supplemented by reference TRBV5-4 and TRBJ2-7, the full variable domain reads ETGVTQSPTHLIKTRGQQVTLRCSSQSGHNTVSWYQQALGQGPQFIFQYYREEENGRGNFPPRFSGLQFPNYSSELNVNALELDDSALYLCASSLVQGTYYEQYFGPGTRLTVT.

Turning to this clone: Other nucleotide sequences in the sample specify the same CDR3. The chain links TRBV18 to TRBJ2-1; tentative D call: TRBD2 (6 bases). Between the trimmed V and J ends, which lost 3 bases and 4 bases, there was a span of 7 bases. Germline lookup yields CDR1 KGHSH and CDR2 LQKENI. This CDR3 region has 13 residues. The DNA for the CDR3 is TGTGCCAGCTCACCGCGGGAATACAATGAGCAGTTCTTC. It is translated as CASSPREYNEQFF.

This chain links TRBV11-2 with TRBJ2-7; TRBD1 agrees at 8 bases. This CDR3 is built from 13 residues. CDR1 and CDR2 (germline): SGHAT, FQNNGV. V lost 5 bases and J lost 5; bases outside the gene matches: 5. As DNA, the CDR3 is TGTGCCAGCAGCCCGGACAGGGTCCACGAGCAGTACTTC. Translation gives CASSPDRVHEQYF.

The rearrangement links TRBV5-4 to TRBJ2-1, with TRBD2 matching over 8 bases. Trimming removed 3 bases from V and 9 bases from J; junction bases left unmatched: 11. Germline V gives CDR1 SGHNT, CDR2 YYREEE (reference sequence). The CDR3 is made up of 15 amino acids. The CDR3 protein is CASSSERERLVEQFF. Written as DNA, the CDR3 is TGTGCCAGCAGCTCAGAGCGGGAGAGGTTGGTTGAGCAGTTCTTC.

This chain links TRBV6-5 with TRBJ2-5; D may be TRBD1 or TRBD2 (5 bases each). CDR3 length equals 12 residues. CDR1 MNHEY and CDR2 SVGAGI come from the germline V gene. Trimming stripped 6 bases from V and 2 bases from J, with 7 bases between. The CDR3 DNA reads as TGTGCCAGCAGGGGACGGCAAGAGACCCAGTACTTC. Its translation is CASRGRQETQYF.

The chain joins TRBV10-1 to TRBJ2-5; 9 bases match TRBD2. Germline lookup yields CDR1 WNHNN and CDR2 SYGVQD (reference sequence). This CDR3 is built from 14 residues. V shed 5 bases, J shed 1 base, and the junction held 2 bases outside the gene matches. The CDR3 loop is CASSLAGTQETQYF. CDR3 in DNA: TGCGCCAGCAGTCTAGCGGGGACCCAAGAGACCCAGTACTTC.

This chain uses TRBV5-1 with TRBJ2-3, with D possibly being TRBD1 (6 bases). There are 14 residues in the CDR3. V shed 1 base and J shed 6 bases, with 12 bases lying between them. The germline gives CDR1 SGHRS, CDR2 YFSETQ. For the CDR3, the DNA is TGCGCCAGCAGCTTGTTGGGGGCGCTGGATACGCAGTATTTT. As protein: CASSLLGALDTQYF. Full variable domain (outside the CDR3, taken from reference TRBV5-1 and TRBJ2-3): KAGVTQTPRYLIKTRGQQVTLSCSPISGHRSVSWYQQTPGQGLQFLFEYFSETQRNKGNFPGRFSGRQFSNSRSEMNVSTLELGDSALYLCASSLLGALDTQYFGPGTRLTVL.

J is TRBJ1-4 and V is TRBV27; TRBD1 aligns across 10 bases. Germline lookup yields CDR1 MNHEY and CDR2 SMNVEV (reference sequence). The CDR3 has 19 amino acids. V trimming: 0 bases; J trimming: 8 bases; junction bases outside the gene matches: 15. The CDR3 DNA is TGTGCCAGCAGTTTATCGAGATCCCCTGACGCGGACAGGGGGGAAAAACTGTTTTTT. Translated, it gives CASSLSRSPDADRGEKLFF.

V gene TRBV7-9 combines with J gene TRBJ2-2, with D uncertain. V dropped 7 bases and J dropped 3 bases, with 12 bases sitting between them. Germline CDR1 and CDR2: SEHNR and FQNEAQ (reference sequence). This CDR3 has 14 residues. In nucleotides, the CDR3 is TGTGCCAGCATACCAGCTGCTTACACCGGGGAGCTGTTTTTT. Amino acid sequence: CASIPAAYTGELFF.

The chain carries TRBV18 and TRBJ1-1, with 9 positions matching TRBD1. The CDR3 has 15 amino acids. Unmatched junction bases numbered 10, after V lost 6 bases and J lost 5 bases. Per the germline V gene, CDR1 is KGHSH and CDR2 is LQKENI. The CDR3 nucleotides read TGTGCCAGCTCTTACGTCTCCGGGACAGGGACTGAAGCTTTCTTT. Its protein product is CASSYVSGTGTEAFF.

This rearrangement joins TRBV5-6 to TRBJ1-2; 11 bases match TRBD1. The V segment lost 4 bases and the J segment 5 bases; nucleotides outside the gene matches: 10. The CDR3 consists of 16 residues. CDR1 and CDR2 from the germline V gene are SGHDT and YYEEEE. The DNA for the CDR3 is TGTGCCAGCAGCCCGGGACAGGGGGTTATAGGATATGGCTACACCTTC. It is translated as CASSPGQGVIGYGYTF.

This chain connects TRBV28 to TRBJ1-5; a possible D gene is TRBD1 (6 bases). Germline CDR1 reads MDHEN; CDR2 reads SYDVKM. This CDR3 region has 16 residues. Between the trimmed V and J ends, which lost 2 bases and 6 bases, there was a span of 17 bases. The CDR3 reads CASSLGTQVGRQPQHF. CDR3 in DNA: TGTGCCAGCAGTTTAGGGACACAGGTCGGCCGTCAGCCCCAGCATTTT.

The chain uses TRBV2 and TRBJ1-4, with 7 bases aligning to TRBD1. Trimming cost V 5 bases and J 7 bases; bases outside gene matches: 4. The CDR3 spans 13 residues. Germline CDR1 reads SNHLY; CDR2 reads FYNNEI. Here the CDR3 DNA reads TGTGCCAGCAGTAATGACAGGGCTGAAAAACTGTTTTTT. As protein: CASSNDRAEKLFF.

This clone was observed once. The rearrangement links TRBV9 to TRBJ2-2; the match to TRBD2 covers 12 bases. This CDR3 has 18 amino acids. Germline V lookup: CDR1 SGDLS, CDR2 YYNGEE. Losses at the gene ends were 2 bases for V and 0 bases for J; bases not matched to a gene: 5. Here the CDR3 reads CASSVGLAGNANTGELFF. The CDR3 DNA sequence: TGTGCCAGCAGCGTGGGACTAGCGGGTAACGCGAACACCGGGGAGCTGTTTTTT.

The rearrangement joins TRBV5-1 to TRBJ2-5, with D hard to call. The CDR3 length is 15 residues. The germline V and J ends were trimmed by 0 bases and 2 bases, with 11 bases remaining between them. Germline V gene sequence: CDR1 SGHRS, CDR2 YFSETQ. Written as DNA, the CDR3 is TGCGCCAGCAGCTTGGCGGTCGGAGTTCAAGAGACCCAGTACTTC. Translation gives CASSLAVGVQETQYF.

The rearrangement joins TRBV27 to TRBJ2-3; TRBD2 matches at 10 bases. In germline, CDR1 is MNHEY, CDR2 SMNVEV (reference sequence). V was clipped by 0 bases and J by 8 bases; unmatched bases: 5. This CDR3 has 15 residues. The CDR3 spells CASSLSNLAGVTQYF. The CDR3, as DNA: TGTGCCAGCAGTTTATCGAATCTAGCGGGAGTTACGCAGTATTTT.

V is TRBV6-4 and J is TRBJ2-2, with D uncertain. Looked up from germline, CDR1 is MRHNA and CDR2 is SNTAGT. The CDR3 covers 15 residues. The V gene lost 4 bases and the J gene lost 5 bases, with 14 bases spanning the gap. For the CDR3, the DNA is TGTGCCAGCAGTGGGACCTCCGACGGGACCGGGGAGCTGTTTTTT. Its translation is CASSGTSDGTGELFF.

This clone was observed a handful of times. The sample holds other DNA sequences that translate to the same CDR3. V is TRBV18 and J is TRBJ2-5; D gene unclear. CDR1 is KGHSH, CDR2 LQKENI, per germline. The CDR3 has 12 residues. The V gene lost 1 base and the J gene lost 1 base, with 1 base spanning the gap. The CDR3 DNA reads as TGTGCCAGCTCACCACGCCAAGAGACCCAGTACTTC. Amino acid sequence: CASSPRQETQYF.